A few counts support the clone carrying this T cell receptor beta chain. What it binds is unknown. V gave up 0 bases and J gave up 0 bases, with 8 bases separating them. The CDR3 runs to 15 residues. CDR1 is ENHRY and CDR2 is SYGVKD in the germline V gene. The data originate from a study of T cell repertoires in cytomegalovirus infection. Whole-study context: Both recently identified HLA-C-restricted and well-studied HLA-B-restricted CMV epitopes were used in the study. Public signatures in TCR beta pointed to CMV infection and matching HLA type.

TCRdb recomputed calls from the reads with MiXCR, one row per CDR3 protein. The sample includes fewer than 950,000 distinct CDR3 sequences, approximately 32% of them seen just once. The origin of this receptor is a human donor in good health (CMV status not recorded). Some clones in this sample may be carry-over from other donors' samples. The chain recombines TRBV10-3 with TRBJ1-2, with D possibly being TRBD1 (5 bases). Sequences were derived from cultured CD8+ T cells from PBMCs, sampled from culture after CMV antigen stimulation. The CDR3: CAISESRVTNYGYTF. The CDR3 DNA follows: TGTGCCATCAGTGAGTCCAGGGTTACTAACTATGGCTACACCTTC.